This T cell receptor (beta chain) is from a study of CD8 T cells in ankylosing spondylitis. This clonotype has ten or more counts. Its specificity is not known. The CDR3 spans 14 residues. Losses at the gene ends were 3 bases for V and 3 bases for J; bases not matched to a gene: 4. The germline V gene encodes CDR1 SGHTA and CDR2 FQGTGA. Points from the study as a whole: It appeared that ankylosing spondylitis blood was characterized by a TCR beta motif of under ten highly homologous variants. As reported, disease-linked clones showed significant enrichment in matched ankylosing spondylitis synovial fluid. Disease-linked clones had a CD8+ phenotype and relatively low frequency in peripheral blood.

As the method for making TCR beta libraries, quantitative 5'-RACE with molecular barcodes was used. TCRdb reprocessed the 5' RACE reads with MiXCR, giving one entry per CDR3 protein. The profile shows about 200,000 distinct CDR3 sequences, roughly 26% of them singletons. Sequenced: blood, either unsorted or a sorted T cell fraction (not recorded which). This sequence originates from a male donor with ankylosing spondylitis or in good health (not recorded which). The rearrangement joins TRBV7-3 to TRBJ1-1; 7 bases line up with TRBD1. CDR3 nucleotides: TGTGCCAGCAGCTTGACAGGGACGGACACTGAAGCTTTCTTT. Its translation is CASSLTGTDTEAFF.